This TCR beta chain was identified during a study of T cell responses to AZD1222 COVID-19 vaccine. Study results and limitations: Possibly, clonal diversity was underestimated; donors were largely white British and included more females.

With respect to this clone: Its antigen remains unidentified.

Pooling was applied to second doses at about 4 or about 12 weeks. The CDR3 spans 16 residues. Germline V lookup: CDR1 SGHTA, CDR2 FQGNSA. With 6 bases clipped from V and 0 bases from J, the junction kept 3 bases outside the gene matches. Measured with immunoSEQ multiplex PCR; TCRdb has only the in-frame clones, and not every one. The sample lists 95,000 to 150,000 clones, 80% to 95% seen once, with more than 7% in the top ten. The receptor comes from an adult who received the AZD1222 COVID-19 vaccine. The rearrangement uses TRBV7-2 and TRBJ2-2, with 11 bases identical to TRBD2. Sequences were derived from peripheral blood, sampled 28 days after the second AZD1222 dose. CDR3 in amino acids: CASRKGLAANTGELFF. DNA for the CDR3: TGTGCCAGCAGAAAGGGACTAGCGGCGAACACCGGGGAGCTGTTTTTT.